The clone carrying this T cell receptor beta chain showed up just a few times. Its antigen is not identified. This entry belongs to a study of blood T cells in healthy people across ages. Study observations and caveats: CMV infection status of these donors was not known.

PCR was performed a second time for roughly 7 to 12 cycles using a sample-barcoded 5' primer and a J-beta primer mix. TCRdb processed the 5' RACE reads anew with MiXCR; each CDR3 protein has one entry. The sample has fewer than 800,000 distinct CDR3 sequences; 49% are singletons. Looked up from germline, CDR1 is SGHTA and CDR2 is FQGNSA. Trimming removed 5 bases at V and 3 bases at J, with 14 bases between. CDR3 size: 15 residues. The TCR was taken from a woman aged 55-75 years in good health. The sequenced material came from blood. The chain combines TRBV7-2 with TRBJ2-1, with D possibly being TRBD2 (6 bases). Written as DNA, the CDR3 is TGTGCCAGCAGCGGCGGAGGGTCAGTCTACAATGAGCAGTTCTTC. This encodes CASSGGGSVYNEQFF.